These 15 T cell receptor beta chains were all obtained from the same sample, sequenced in a study of T cells after yellow fever vaccination. TCRdb re-derived calls from the 5' RACE reads in MiXCR, one entry per CDR3 protein. The sample holds around 350,000 distinct CDR3 sequences; roughly 6.2% are singletons and the top ten take about 15%. The specimen was PBMCs, collected 5 days after the yellow fever booster vaccination. These receptors originate from a man aged 25-45 years who received the YFV17D yellow fever vaccine.

In its sample, this clonotype was seen many times. The chain has TRBV7-8 and TRBJ2-1, with 11 nucleotides matching TRBD2. The CDR3 length is 15 residues. Germline V lookup: CDR1 SGHVS, CDR2 FQNEAQ. V shed 3 bases, J shed 4 bases, and the junction held 2 bases outside the gene matches. The CDR3 coding sequence is TGTGCCAGCAGCTTGGGACTAGCGGTGTACAATGAGCAGTTCTTC. It is translated as CASSLGLAVYNEQFF.

Many counts were recorded for this clonotype. V is TRBV6-2 or TRBV6-3 and J is TRBJ2-7, with 12 bases identical to TRBD2. V shed 6 bases, J shed 5 bases, and the junction held 11 bases outside the gene matches. Per germline, CDR1 MNHEY and CDR2 SVGEGT. This CDR3 contains 16 residues. The CDR3 DNA is TGTGCCAGCAGACCGTCCCTAGCGGGAGGGCTTCACGAGCAGTACTTC. Translating it yields CASRPSLAGGLHEQYF.

The J gene is TRBJ2-3, the V gene TRBV6-5, with D perhaps TRBD1 or TRBD2 (7 bases each). Trimming left V 2 bases short and J 2 bases short, with 14 bases between. There are 16 residues in the CDR3. Germline V gene data show CDR1 as MNHEY and CDR2 as SVGAGI. In DNA, the CDR3 is TGTGCCAGCAGTTACCAACAGGGGAGGGACACAGATACGCAGTATTTT. This codes for CASSYQQGRDTDTQYF.

The table lists this clonotype with many counts. V and J are TRBV6-1 and TRBJ1-2; TRBD1 is a possible D gene (5 bases). The germline V and J ends were trimmed by 5 bases and 7 bases, with 17 bases remaining between them. The germline CDR1 and CDR2 sequences are MNHNS and SASEGT. The CDR3 contains 14 residues. CDR3 in DNA: TGTGCCAGCAGTCCCGACGGGGGGGTAGGTGGCTACACCTTC. This translates into CASSPDGGVGGYTF.

The chain joins TRBV18 to TRBJ1-5, with a weak D call TRBD1 (5 bases). This CDR3 has 15 amino acids. Trimming cost V 4 bases and J 7 bases, with 17 bases left between them. Germline CDR1 and CDR2: KGHSH and LQKENI. Here the CDR3 DNA reads TGTGCCAGCTCACAAACGGACACGGTGGGACAGCCCCAGCATTTT. Translated, it gives CASSQTDTVGQPQHF.

The chain uses TRBV7-2 and TRBJ2-2; 7 bases line up with TRBD2. V shed 0 bases, J shed 4 bases, and the junction held 2 bases outside the gene matches. The CDR3 has 15 amino acids. Germline CDR1 and CDR2: SGHTA and FQGNSA. For the CDR3, the DNA is TGTGCCAGCAGCTTAGCTAGCGGGCTCACCGGGGAGCTGTTTTTT. Translation: CASSLASGLTGELFF.

The chain links TRBV6-5 to TRBJ2-7, with D maybe TRBD2 (7 bases). Trimming removed 3 bases from V and 3 bases from J, with 15 bases in between. The germline V gene encodes CDR1 MNHEY and CDR2 SVGAGI. The CDR3 runs to 15 residues. The CDR3 bases are TGTGCCAGCAGTTATCCCGGAGGGGGGGGCTACGAGCAGTACTTC. Translated: CASSYPGGGGYEQYF.

This clonotype was counted between two and nine times. V is TRBV29-1 and J is TRBJ2-5; D possibly uses TRBD1 or TRBD2 (5 bases each). V was trimmed by 6 bases and J by 7 bases, leaving 15 bases between them. Per the germline V gene, CDR1 is SQVTM and CDR2 is ANQGSEA. The CDR3 is 12 amino acids. For the CDR3, the DNA is TGCAGCGTATCTCAGGGAGAAGTGACCCAGTACTTC. It specifies CSVSQGEVTQYF.

This clonotype turned up a few times. The rearrangement uses TRBV20-1 and TRBJ1-1; D may be TRBD1 (5 bases). CDR1 DFQATT and CDR2 SNEGSKA come from the germline V gene (reference sequence). V was trimmed by 1 base and J by 11 bases, leaving 14 bases between them. This CDR3 contains 12 residues. CDR3 coding DNA: TGCAGTGCTAGAGGTGTGGCGGAGGGGGCTTTCTTT. Protein sequence: CSARGVAEGAFF.

This clonotype was detected many times. This rearrangement joins TRBV30 to TRBJ2-1; D possibly corresponds to TRBD1 (6 bases). CDR1 and CDR2 from the germline V gene are GTSNPN and SVGIG (reference sequence). This CDR3 spans 12 amino acids. Trimming left V 3 bases short and J 15 bases short, with 18 bases between. As DNA, the CDR3 is TGTGCCTGGAGGGATTTGGGGGCCGGCGGGTTCTTC. Translating it yields CAWRDLGAGGFF.

This clonotype appeared many times. The chain uses TRBV20-1 and TRBJ2-1; no definite D call. Germline loops: CDR1 DFQATT, CDR2 SNEGSKA (reference sequence). Trimming cost V 5 bases and J 3 bases, with 14 bases left between them. This CDR3 has 14 amino acids. The CDR3 region is CSAPPAEYYNEQFF. For the CDR3, the DNA is TGCAGTGCTCCGCCCGCCGAATACTACAATGAGCAGTTCTTC.

This clonotype has only a few counts. This chain connects TRBV12-3 or TRBV12-4 to TRBJ2-1, with 8 bases that match TRBD2. Trimming took 7 bases from V and 8 from J; bases not matched to a gene: 10. This CDR3 has 14 amino acids. The CDR3 loop is CASNDAGRADEQFF. CDR3 bases: TGTGCCAGCAATGATGCCGGGAGGGCCGATGAGCAGTTCTTC.

This clonotype has ten or more counts. The rearrangement links TRBV5-4 to TRBJ2-1; D might be TRBD1 (6 bases). Germline V gene sequence: CDR1 SGHNT, CDR2 YYREEE (reference sequence). V was shortened by 2 bases and J by 7 bases, with 16 bases between the two germline ends. The CDR3 runs to 15 residues. CDR3 nucleotides: TGTGCCAGCAGCTTTAGGACAGCAGGACGTAATGAGCAGTTCTTC. This encodes CASSFRTAGRNEQFF.

In this sample, this clonotype turned up once. A much larger clonotype is one base distant, so this may be a read error. The chain couples TRBV5-1 to TRBJ2-5; 7 positions agree with TRBD2. Per germline, CDR1 SGHRS and CDR2 YFSETQ. CDR3 length equals 13 residues. The CDR3 loop reads CASMAGEAETQCF. The CDR3 DNA is TGCGCCAGCATGGCGGGAGAGGCGGAGACCCAGTGCTTC. The entire variable domain, with the rest obtained from reference TRBV5-1 and TRBJ2-5, is as follows: KAGVTQTPRYLIKTRGQQVTLSCSPISGHRSVSWYQQTPGQGLQFLFEYFSETQRNKGNFPGRFSGRQFSNSRSEMNVSTLELGDSALYLCASMAGEAETQCFGPGTRLLVL.

This sequence joins TRBV20-1 and TRBJ2-5; 7 bases line up with TRBD2. The CDR3 is made up of 13 amino acids. The J segment lost 8 bases and the V segment lost 3 bases, leaving 9 bases of the junction unmatched. CDR1 is DFQATT, CDR2 SNEGSKA, per germline (reference sequence). CDR3 region: CSARREGFGTQYF. The CDR3 DNA follows: TGCAGTGCTAGGAGGGAGGGATTTGGAACCCAGTACTTC.